Listed below are T cell receptor beta chains from one sample, sequenced in a study of T cells expressing NK-cell markers. Following a re-call of the 5' RACE reads, TCRdb has one entry per CDR3 protein and lacks DNA. The listing records about 540,000 distinct CDR3 sequences. The sample comprised blood T cells: a sorted CD56 or NKG2C T cell subset, CD4+ or CD8+ T cells, or bulk PBMC T cells (not recorded which). These receptors all come from a man aged 18 to 35 in good health. Each CDR3 is given with its conserved first and last residue.

j_gene | v_gene | CDR3aa
TRBJ2-1 | TRBV5-1 | CASREGTRGDEQFF
TRBJ2-2 | TRBV29-1 | CSALGQGANTGELFF
TRBJ2-5 | TRBV29-1 | CSVEEGGVSLGGETQYF
TRBJ2-7 | TRBV30 | CAWSVLGFINEQYF
TRBJ2-2 | TRBV12-3/TRBV12-4 | CASSLAGHSTGELFF
TRBJ1-3 | TRBV6-1 | CASSPQGPRTPNTIYF
TRBJ2-1 | TRBV12-3/TRBV12-4 | CASSLKSRGGEFF
TRBJ2-7 | TRBV12-3/TRBV12-4 | CASSRGTGWNEQYF
TRBJ2-5 | TRBV6-2/TRBV6-3 | CASSSYWDRAAQETQYF
TRBJ1-1 | TRBV7-7 | CASSSSWANTEAFF
TRBJ2-1 | TRBV4-2 | CASSQDSSEGREQFF
TRBJ2-1 | TRBV10-3 | CAISEERGDEQFF
TRBJ2-4 | TRBV12-3/TRBV12-4 | CASRPGTVLAKNIQYF
TRBJ2-3 | TRBV5-5 | CASSRTGGSTDTQYF
TRBJ1-2 | TRBV7-9 | CASSEGQGSGYTF
TRBJ2-5 | TRBV25-1 | CASSGSYGETQYF
TRBJ2-5 | TRBV7-9 | CASSLVVSEGETQYF
TRBJ1-6 | TRBV5-1 | CASSLDGPYNSPLHF
TRBJ2-7 | TRBV29-1 | CSVNHAGTGGEQYF
TRBJ2-2 | TRBV7-9 | CASSPPGKRTNTGELFF
TRBJ2-3 | TRBV27 | CASSHPGWDTQYF
TRBJ1-6 | TRBV4-1 | CASSRDRANSPLHF
TRBJ2-1 | TRBV12-5 | CASGLVLSSGSNEQFF
TRBJ2-5 | TRBV10-3 | CAISGTSMETQYF
TRBJ2-5 | TRBV29-1 | CSVARTSSETQYF
TRBJ2-7 | TRBV30 | CAFDREVYEQYF
TRBJ2-1 | TRBV7-9 | CAVSRGPSAYNEQFF
TRBJ2-1 | TRBV27 | CASSSPRSRVRDNEQFF
TRBJ2-1 | TRBV6-5 | CASSYRAGYNEQFF
TRBJ2-1 | TRBV4-1 | CASLRPPNEQFF
TRBJ2-3 | TRBV7-9 | CASSPLGQGRGADTQYF
TRBJ1-1 | TRBV3-1 | CASSQDSAGAMNTEAFF
TRBJ1-1 | TRBV4-2 | CASSQAFPQGWGIDTEAFF
TRBJ2-1 | TRBV6-2/TRBV6-3 | CATSETGAYNEQFF
TRBJ1-2 | TRBV5-1 | CASSLDTSNYGYTF
TRBJ1-1 | TRBV6-1 | CASSTQGKNTEAFF
TRBJ2-1 | TRBV12-3/TRBV12-4 | CASRPRQGEQFF
TRBJ2-5 | TRBV3-1 | CASSQRGQHRGETQYF
TRBJ1-2 | TRBV29-1 | CSIRLQGASGYGYTF
TRBJ1-3 | TRBV5-1 | CASSMGQGRDTIYF
TRBJ1-3 | TRBV12-3/TRBV12-4 | CASSLGQGGVAGNTIYF